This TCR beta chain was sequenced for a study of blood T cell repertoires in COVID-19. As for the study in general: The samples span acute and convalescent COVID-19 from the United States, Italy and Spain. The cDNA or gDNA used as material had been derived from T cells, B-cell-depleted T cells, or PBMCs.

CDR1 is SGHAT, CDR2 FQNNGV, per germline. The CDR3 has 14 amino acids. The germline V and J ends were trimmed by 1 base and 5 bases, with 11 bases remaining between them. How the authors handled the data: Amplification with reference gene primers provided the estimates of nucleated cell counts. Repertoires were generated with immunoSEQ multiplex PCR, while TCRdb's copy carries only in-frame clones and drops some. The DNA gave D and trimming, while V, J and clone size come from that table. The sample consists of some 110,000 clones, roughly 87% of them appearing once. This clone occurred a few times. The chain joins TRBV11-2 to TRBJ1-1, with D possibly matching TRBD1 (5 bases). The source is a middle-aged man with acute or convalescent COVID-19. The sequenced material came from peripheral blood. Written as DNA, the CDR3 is TGTGCCAGCAGCTTAGTGGGGGGTGGAACTGAAGCTTTCTTT. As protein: CASSLVGGGTEAFF.